This is a list of T cell receptor beta chains from one sample in a study of blood T cell repertoires in COVID-19. Repertoires were generated with immunoSEQ multiplex PCR, while TCRdb's copy carries only in-frame clones and drops some. The sample lists some 390,000 clones; roughly nine tenths were seen once. Sequenced sample: PBMCs or T cells enriched from blood (not recorded which). These receptors all stem from a woman in her twenties or thirties who had recovered from COVID-19. CDR3s include the opening cysteine and the closing phenylalanine or tryptophan. Each record gives: clone size, V gene, J gene, D gene, CDR3 protein, CDR3 DNA. D genes are given only for firm matches. Only part of the rows carry a size: once, few, many, or a class if the clone is expanded.

-	TRBV13	TRBJ2-1	TRBD2	CASSTGLQEQFF	TGTGCCAGCAGCACGGGACTACAAGAGCAGTTCTTC
few	TRBV3-1/TRBV3-2	TRBJ1-6	TRBD1	CASSPTGMNSPLHF	TGTGCCAGCAGCCCGACAGGGATGAATTCACCCCTCCACTTT
-	TRBV11-1	TRBJ2-7	-	CASSRLVNYEQYF	TGTGCCAGCAGTCGACTAGTAAACTACGAGCAGTACTTC
-	TRBV29-1	TRBJ2-7	-	CSVGSHTSSYEQYF	TGCAGCGTTGGGAGTCATACTAGTTCCTACGAGCAGTACTTC
medium-sized	TRBV15	TRBJ2-7	TRBD2	CATRDAGVPYEQYF	TGTGCCACCAGAGACGCGGGAGTTCCCTACGAGCAGTACTTC
-	TRBV15	TRBJ2-7	-	CATSRVGSGDQYF	TGTGCCACCAGCAGAGTTGGGTCAGGGGACCAGTACTTC
-	TRBV21-1	TRBJ2-3	-	CAGGQGCTDTQYF	TGTGCCGGCGGACAGGGTTGTACAGATACGCAGTATTTT
few	TRBV7-8	TRBJ1-6	TRBD1	CASSSGTGKGDYSPLHF	TGTGCCAGCAGCTCAGGGACAGGCAAGGGTGACTATTCACCCCTCCACTTT
-	TRBV7-9	TRBJ1-3	-	CASSSLTGGNTIYF	TGTGCCAGCAGCTCATTGACAGGAGGAAACACCATATATTTT
-	TRBV7-9	TRBJ1-2	-	CASSLYPGRSYGYTF	TGTGCCAGCAGCTTATACCCAGGGCGGTCCTATGGCTACACCTTC
-	TRBV5-1	TRBJ2-3	TRBD2	CASSLERTSGGSTDTQYF	TGCGCCAGCAGCTTGGAGAGGACTAGCGGGGGGAGCACAGATACGCAGTATTTT
once	TRBV7-8	TRBJ2-7	-	CASSLYQGPSYEQYF	TGTGCCAGCAGCTTATACCAGGGCCCCTCCTACGAGCAGTACTTC
-	TRBV18	TRBJ1-1	-	CASSTQGNTEAFF	TGTGCCAGCTCAACCCAGGGGAACACTGAAGCTTTCTTT
-	TRBV5-1	TRBJ1-2	-	CASSLTVSNYGYTF	TGCGCCAGCAGCTTAACTGTTTCGAACTATGGCTACACCTTC
-	TRBV27	TRBJ1-5	-	CASSLGQGGPQHF	TGTGCCAGCAGTTTAGGTCAGGGTGGGCCCCAGCATTTT
-	TRBV9	TRBJ2-2	TRBD1	CASSVGGTGAGELFF	TGTGCCAGCAGCGTAGGGGGAACAGGGGCCGGGGAGCTGTTTTTT
-	TRBV6-1	TRBJ1-5	-	CASSERGSVKPSNQPQHF	TGTGCCAGCAGTGAAAGGGGGAGCGTAAAACCTAGCAATCAGCCCCAGCATTTT
-	TRBV9	TRBJ1-4	TRBD1	CASSVGGTVAVGEKLFF	TGTGCCAGCAGCGTAGGGGGGACAGTCGCTGTTGGAGAAAAACTGTTTTTT
once	TRBV19	TRBJ1-1	-	CASIQMGGRFSEAFF	TGTGCCAGTATCCAAATGGGGGGTCGCTTCAGTGAAGCTTTCTTT
-	TRBV2	TRBJ1-1	TRBD1	CASIQGAFTEAFF	TGTGCCAGCATCCAGGGGGCGTTTACTGAAGCTTTCTTT
-	TRBV7-3	TRBJ1-1	TRBD1	CASSLIPLGQVNTEAFF	TGTGCCAGCAGCTTAATACCTTTAGGACAGGTGAACACTGAAGCTTTCTTT
once	TRBV7-3	TRBJ2-7	TRBD1	CASSLTGTGSYEQYF	TGTGCCAGCAGCTTAACAGGGACAGGTAGCTACGAGCAGTACTTC
-	TRBV5-8	TRBJ1-1	-	CASSLGFGNTEAFF	TGTGCCAGCAGCTTGGGGTTCGGGAACACTGAAGCTTTCTTT
-	TRBV28	TRBJ1-5	-	CASSFDQPQHF	TGTGCCAGCAGTTTCGATCAGCCCCAGCATTTT
-	TRBV7-9	TRBJ1-4	-	CASSLHSEKLFF	TGTGCCAGCAGCTTACATTCCGAAAAACTGTTTTTT
-	TRBV29-1	TRBJ2-1	-	CSLLAVSYNEQFF	TGCAGCTTACTAGCAGTCTCCTACAATGAGCAGTTCTTC
-	TRBV10-2	TRBJ2-3	TRBD2	CASSDQRGPTDTQYF	TGCGCCAGCAGTGACCAGCGGGGCCCCACAGATACGCAGTATTTT
once	TRBV15	TRBJ1-4	-	CATSPGLSATNEKLFF	TGTGCCACCTCTCCTGGTCTGAGTGCAACTAATGAAAAACTGTTTTTT
-	TRBV25-1	TRBJ2-1	TRBD1	CASRGQGEEQFF	TGTGCCAGCAGGGGACAGGGGGAGGAGCAGTTCTTC
-	TRBV27	TRBJ1-3	-	CASSYSGSGNTIYF	TGTGCCAGCAGTTACTCCGGTTCTGGAAACACCATATATTTT
-	TRBV10-3	TRBJ1-5	TRBD1	CAISDPDRVDDGNQPQHF	TGTGCCATCAGTGACCCGGACAGGGTAGACGATGGCAATCAGCCCCAGCATTTT
-	TRBV2	TRBJ1-4	TRBD1	CASSLPGQVNEKLFF	TGTGCCAGCAGCTTACCGGGACAGGTCAACGAAAAACTGTTTTTT
-	TRBV28	TRBJ1-4	-	CASSPSFLTETGEKLFF	TGTGCCAGCAGCCCATCCTTTCTGACAGAGACGGGTGAAAAACTGTTTTTT
-	TRBV7-2	TRBJ1-5	TRBD1	CASSRPGTGDQPQHF	TGTGCCAGCAGTCGACCGGGGACAGGAGATCAGCCCCAGCATTTT
many	TRBV7-9	TRBJ2-1	-	CASSASGRNEQFF	TGTGCCAGCAGCGCCAGCGGACGAAATGAGCAGTTCTTC
-	TRBV11-3	TRBJ2-2	-	CASSQSRGTGELFF	TGTGCCAGCAGCCAATCCCGGGGAACCGGGGAGCTGTTTTTT
-	TRBV3-1/TRBV3-2	TRBJ2-7	TRBD1	CASSDRTSYEQYF	TGTGCCAGCTCGGACAGGACCTCCTACGAGCAGTACTTC
-	TRBV6-5	TRBJ2-7	-	CASSKERGNYEQYF	TGTGCCAGCAGCAAAGAGAGAGGAAACTACGAGCAGTACTTC
-	TRBV19	TRBJ2-7	-	CASSSSSGISYEQYF	TGTGCCAGTAGCTCATCATCGGGGATCTCCTACGAGCAGTACTTC
-	TRBV19	TRBJ2-3	-	CASSMGSPTDTQYF	TGTGCCAGTAGTATGGGCAGCCCAACAGATACGCAGTATTTT
-	TRBV15	TRBJ1-4	-	CATWTVGNEKLFF	TGTGCCACCTGGACAGTGGGTAATGAAAAACTGTTTTTT
-	TRBV29-1	TRBJ1-4	TRBD1	CSGTQGAGEKLFF	TGCAGCGGTACACAGGGGGCTGGAGAAAAACTGTTTTTT
once	TRBV11-2	TRBJ1-3	TRBD1	CASSRDRLFSGNTIYF	TGTGCCAGCAGCCGGGACAGGTTGTTCTCTGGAAACACCATATATTTT
-	TRBV5-1	TRBJ1-3	TRBD1	CASSKDRNGPLSGNTIYF	TGCGCCAGCAGCAAGGACAGGAATGGGCCCCTCTCTGGAAACACCATATATTTT
few	TRBV7-9	TRBJ1-6	-	CASSSGYSPLHF	TGTGCCAGCAGCTCAGGGTATTCACCCCTCCACTTT
-	TRBV15	TRBJ2-7	-	CATSRTRPTGEVGQYF	TGTGCCACCAGCAGAACCCGACCCACAGGGGAGGTGGGGCAGTACTTC
-	TRBV6-1	TRBJ1-1	-	CASSEGGWAAEAFF	TGTGCCAGCAGTGAGGGAGGGTGGGCGGCTGAAGCTTTCTTT
-	TRBV5-1	TRBJ1-1	-	CASSLGLTVNTEAFF	TGCGCCAGCAGCTTGGGGTTGACAGTGAACACTGAAGCTTTCTTT
-	TRBV21-1	TRBJ2-7	-	CASSTQGGSSYEQYF	TGTGCCAGCAGTACCCAGGGAGGCAGCTCCTACGAGCAGTACTTC
-	TRBV27	TRBJ2-1	-	CASSPESGLPLLDEQFF	TGTGCCAGCAGTCCAGAATCGGGACTCCCATTGTTGGATGAGCAGTTCTTC
-	TRBV28	TRBJ1-5	TRBD1	CASSRQGWEPQHF	TGTGCCAGCAGCAGACAGGGCTGGGAGCCCCAGCATTTT
-	TRBV7-9	TRBJ1-1	-	CASSLGPENTEAFF	TGTGCCAGCAGCTTGGGCCCAGAAAACACTGAAGCTTTCTTT
-	TRBV4-2	TRBJ2-7	-	CASSQGAGGSEQYF	TGTGCCAGCAGCCAAGGGGCAGGGGGGTCCGAGCAGTACTTC
-	TRBV4-2	TRBJ1-1	TRBD1	CASSQEGQGNTEAFF	TGTGCCAGCAGCCAGGAGGGACAGGGGAACACTGAAGCTTTCTTT
-	TRBV7-9	TRBJ1-2	-	CASSFRQGVSYTF	TGTGCCAGCAGCTTTCGGCAGGGCGTAAGCTACACCTTC